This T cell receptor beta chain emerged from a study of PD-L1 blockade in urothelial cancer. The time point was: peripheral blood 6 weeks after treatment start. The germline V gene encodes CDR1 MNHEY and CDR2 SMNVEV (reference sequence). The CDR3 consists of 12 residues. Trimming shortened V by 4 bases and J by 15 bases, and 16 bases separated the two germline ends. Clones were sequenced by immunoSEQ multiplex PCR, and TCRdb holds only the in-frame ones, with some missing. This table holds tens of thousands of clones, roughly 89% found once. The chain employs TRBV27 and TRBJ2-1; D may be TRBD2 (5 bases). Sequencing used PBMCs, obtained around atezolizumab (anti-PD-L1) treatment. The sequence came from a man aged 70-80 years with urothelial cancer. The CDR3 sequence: CASSSSTGSGFF. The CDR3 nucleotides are TGTGCCAGCAGTTCCAGTACGGGGAGCGGGTTCTTC.